The 9 T cell receptor beta chains listed next were all sequenced from one sample in a study of metastatic and nonmetastatic thyroid tumors. TCRdb reanalyzed the PCR reads via MiXCR. The table records fewer than 20,000 clones, roughly a fifth of them present only once. Thyroid surgery was performed in patients who had received no treatment beforehand. The material sequenced was tumor tissue. These receptors originate from a female donor with papillary thyroid cancer or a benign thyroid nodule (not recorded which). Some clones in this sample may be carry-over from other donors' samples.

This clone ranks as medium-sized. The rearrangement links TRBV27 to TRBJ2-7; 10 bases line up with TRBD1. Germline CDR1 MNHEY, CDR2 SMNVEV (reference sequence). This CDR3 spans 15 amino acids. V lost 4 bases, J lost 2 bases, and 5 bases stayed unmatched. CDR3 amino acids: CASSSAGQGTYEQYF. CDR3 coding DNA: TGTGCCAGCAGTTCCGCGGGACAGGGGACCTACGAGCAGTACTTC.

This clone was observed at least ten times. The chain carries TRBV11-1 and TRBJ2-3; D may be TRBD2 (6 bases). V lost 1 base, J lost 3 bases, and 17 bases lay in between. This CDR3 has 17 residues. Germline lookup yields CDR1 SGHAT and CDR2 FQDESV (reference sequence). CDR3 residues: CASSLVGGAWETDTQYF. The CDR3 nucleotides are TGTGCCAGCAGCTTAGTCGGCGGGGCCTGGGAAACAGATACGCAGTATTTT.

At least ten counts were recorded for this clone. This chain connects TRBV7-3 to TRBJ2-5; 7 bases align to TRBD2. Germline values: CDR1 SGHTA, CDR2 FQGTGA. The CDR3 is 13 amino acids. V was pared by 8 bases and J by 5 bases, with 8 bases of the junction left unmatched. The CDR3 DNA follows: TGTGCCAGCGCGGAGGGAGGGAGGGAGACCCAGTACTTC. It specifies CASAEGGRETQYF. The whole variable domain, remainder taken from reference TRBV7-3 and TRBJ2-5, is GAGVSQTPSNKVTEKGKYVELRCDPISGHTALYWYRQSLGQGPEFLIYFQGTGAADDSGLPNDRFFAVRPEGSVSTLKIQRTERGDSAVYLCASAEGGRETQYFGPGTRLLVL.

The rearrangement links TRBV20-1 to TRBJ2-4; the D gene is possibly TRBD2 (5 bases). The J call may be in error: the DNA end matches TRBJ2-1 better. This CDR3 spans 12 amino acids. Germline V gene sequence: CDR1 DFQATT, CDR2 SNEGSKA (reference sequence). CDR3 DNA: TGCAGTGCTAGCGGGGAGATGAATGAGCAGTTCTTC. It is translated as CSASGEMNEQFF.

This clone has a count of ten or more. V gene TRBV20-1 combines with J gene TRBJ2-2; D call uncertain. Germline V gives CDR1 DFQATT, CDR2 SNEGSKA (reference sequence). Between the trimmed V and J ends, which lost 0 bases and 5 bases, there was a span of 10 bases. This CDR3 comprises 14 residues. The CDR3 spells CSARDSRGTGELFF. For the CDR3, the DNA is TGCAGTGCTAGAGATTCACGTGGGACCGGGGAGCTGTTTTTT.

The chain combines TRBV20-1 with TRBJ2-7, with D perhaps TRBD1 or TRBD2 (5 bases each). The CDR3 is made up of 15 amino acids. Germline loops: CDR1 DFQATT, CDR2 SNEGSKA (reference sequence). Trimming took 3 bases from V and 0 from J, leaving 15 bases between them. CDR3 DNA: TGCAGTGCTAGCCCTCCTCGAGGGGTCTCCTACGAGCAGTACTTC. Amino acids: CSASPPRGVSYEQYF.

This clone was seen many times. The V call is TRBV9, the J call TRBJ2-6; 8 nucleotides match TRBD1. The CDR3 is made up of 16 amino acids. Looked up from germline, CDR1 is SGDLS and CDR2 is YYNGEE. The V and J ends lost 6 bases and 3 bases, in that order; junction bases with no gene match: 8. The CDR3 bases are TGTGCCAGCACCGGGACAGGCTCGGATGGGGCCAACGTCCTGACTTTC. Translation: CASTGTGSDGANVLTF. Supplemented by reference TRBV9 and TRBJ2-6, the full variable domain reads DSGVTQTPKHLITATGQRVTLRCSPRSGDLSVYWYQQSLDQGLQFLIQYYNGEERAKGNILERFSAQQFPDLHSELNLSSLELGDSALYFCASTGTGSDGANVLTFGAGSRLTVL.

This clone has a count of ten or more. The CDR3 is CASSFGGGKAFF. CDR3 bases: TGTGCCAGCAGTTTTGGAGGGGGCAAGGCTTTCTTT. The chain uses TRBV27 and TRBJ1-1; TRBD1 matches at 7 bases. Per the germline V gene, CDR1 is MNHEY and CDR2 is SMNVEV (reference sequence). The CDR3 extends over 12 amino acids. The trim removed 3 bases at V and 11 bases at J, leaving 6 bases unmatched.

This clone was detected many times. This CDR3 reads CASSPSRGQLAKNIQYF. DNA of the CDR3: TGTGCCAGCAGTCCGTCCAGGGGGCAACTAGCCAAAAACATTCAGTACTTC. V and J are TRBV27 and TRBJ2-4; 8 bases line up with TRBD1. Trimming took 5 bases from V and 0 from J; bases not matched to a gene: 9. Germline V CDR1 and CDR2: MNHEY, SMNVEV (reference sequence). CDR3 size: 17 residues.